This T cell receptor (beta chain) was obtained from a study of T-cell reconstitution after alpha-beta-depleted transplantation in children. Study-level results: It was reported that alpha-beta T cells came from several hundred expanded graft clones (about two months after transplant). Where some patients showed high TCRbeta diversity at day 60, it came from recipient T cells and thymic progenitors that had survived.

Unique molecular identifiers were incorporated into the prepared TCRbeta library. Using its own MiXCR run on the PCR reads, TCRdb lists one record per CDR3 protein. The table lists almost 500,000 distinct CDR3 sequences, about 10% of them singletons, with around 2% in the top ten. The CDR3 covers 16 residues. CDR1 and CDR2 (germline): LNHDA, SQIVND (reference sequence). The V and J ends lost 3 bases and 5 bases respectively, with 19 bases between them. A note on this clonotype: What it binds is unknown.

This sequence was found in a child aged 2 to 10 with inherited bone marrow failure, due to receive a stem cell transplant. The sequenced sample was PBMCs, obtained before TCRalphabeta/CD19-depleted stem cell transplant. V gene TRBV19 combines with J gene TRBJ2-5, with D perhaps being TRBD1 or TRBD2 (5 bases each). CDR3 nucleotides: TGTGCCAGTAGTATGCTACCTTCGGGGACCTTTGAGACCCAGTACTTC. Protein: CASSMLPSGTFETQYF.